This T cell receptor (beta chain) was recorded in a study of OX40 agonist ivuxolimab in advanced cancers. About the full investigation: Ivuxolimab was a fully human IgG2 agonistic monoclonal antibody targeting the costimulatory receptor OX40 (CD134). The paper describes the monotherapy dose-escalation part (N = 52 patients) of the phase I trial of ivuxolimab. Peripheral TCRbeta sequencing aimed to test whether ivuxolimab altered TCR sequence diversity and caused clonal T-cell expansion. In the dose-escalation cohort, roughly 82% of patients were male, and the mean age was approximately 60 years with a range of about 23 to 79. Prior anti-PD-1, anti-PD-L1 or anti-CTLA-4 therapy was permitted, and less than 45% of dose-escalation patients had received checkpoint inhibitors. Intravenous ivuxolimab was administered to patients every 2 weeks at six dose levels: 0.01, 0.1, 0.3, 1.5, 3 and 10 mg/kg. Partial responses occurred in three dose-escalation patients, of whom one had hepatocellular carcinoma and two had cutaneous melanoma. Of the roughly 50 dose-escalation patients, hepatocellular carcinoma was present in around 20, melanoma in around 15, renal cell carcinoma in 9 and head and neck cancer in 9. Points the paper makes about the study in general: In the 0.1-3.0 mg/kg groups, partial responders had among the lowest normalized peripheral clonal expansion, particularly in CD8+ T cells. Low levels of normalized T-cell clonal expansion were also shown by some nonresponding patients. After ivuxolimab, CD8+ T cells had more expanded clones than CD4+ T cells on average. The antigen specificity of the clonally expanded peripheral T cells was not determined. At doses of 0.1 to 3.0 mg/kg, clonal expansion of both CD4+ and CD8+ T cells in blood was seen between baseline and week 6.

From its cysteine to its phenylalanine, the CDR3 spans 15 amino acids. Only the CDR3 portion is preserved as DNA: 45 bases, with reading frame beginning at the first base. V is pared back by 3 bases and J by 10 bases, with 16 bases lying between the germline termini. From the germline V gene, CDR1 is MDHEN and CDR2 is SYDVKM. Details on this clone: Its antigen remains undetermined. It has no much larger one-base neighbor in the sample; base qualities were not kept.

The trial excluded patients who had a history of autoimmune disease or who were on systemic immunosuppression. Peripheral blood for TCR sequencing was drawn from every dose cohort at baseline, at cycle 4 day 1 and at cycle 7 day 1. The samples were taken from a phase I, first-in-human, multicenter, open-label dose-escalation trial of ivuxolimab. The trial enrolled adults with locally advanced or metastatic head and neck squamous cell, hepatocellular, melanoma or renal cell carcinoma. Before TCR sequencing, CD4+ and CD8+ T cells were separately sorted from peripheral blood. Genomic DNA was extracted from sorted cells for sequencing of the TCRbeta CDR3 region. TCRbeta CDR3 regions were sequenced using the immunoSEQ Assay. TCRdb took over this immuneACCESS table, retaining in-frame rearrangements with V and J assigned. Such tables are incomplete; in checked studies, under half of the missing clones stem from an unresolved V gene, and the remainder is unexplained. This sample has about 42,000 clones in its table, and 80% to 90% of those were observed once. About 4.7% of the sample is in the top ten clones.

Sample: CD4+ or CD8+ T cells sorted from blood, taken in a trial of the OX40 agonist ivuxolimab. The receptor was isolated from an adult with an advanced solid tumor such as melanoma, head and neck, liver or kidney cancer. The sequence joins TRBV28 to TRBJ1-6; tentative D gene TRBD1, with 5 bases matching. The CDR3 here reads CASSLGGAGGSPLHF. Here is the DNA: TGTGCCAGCAGTTTGGGAGGGGCAGGAGGGTCACCCCTCCACTTT.